This TCR beta chain is from a study of shared clonotypes between healthy human individuals. Points from the study as a whole: For sorted subsets, rarefaction showed incomplete sequencing despite large depth. Sequencing depth was expected to affect clonotype sharing among donors.

Every contributor of samples was a Caucasian grown-up residing in Nashville, Tennessee. The germline gives CDR1 SGHAT, CDR2 FQNNGV. Unmatched junction bases numbered 8, after V lost 5 bases and J lost 9 bases. This CDR3 has 14 amino acids. TCRdb's table, derived via immunoSEQ multiplex PCR, lists solely in-frame clones and lacks some. The data show 2 million to 2.5 million clones, 90% to 97% seen once. Remarks on this clone: Its antigen remains unidentified. Other DNA sequences in the same sample also yield this CDR3.

V usage is TRBV11-2 and J usage is TRBJ2-1; 9 nucleotides agree with TRBD2. This TCR came from a man aged 18 to 29 in good health. The sequenced material came from naive CD4+ T cells sorted from blood. Subset: CD45RA+ positively selected. The CDR3 protein is CASSPGLAGSEQFF. CDR3 DNA sequence: TGTGCCAGCAGCCCCGGGCTAGCGGGAAGTGAGCAGTTCTTC.